These T cell receptor beta chains were read from a single sample in a study of cytomegalovirus exposure and HLA in healthy donors. Some clones are missing from TCRdb's copy, which holds only in-frame ones; the method was immunoSEQ multiplex PCR. Counted here are 130,000 to 150,000 clones, 87% occurring once; the ten biggest clones make up less than 5.5%. The sequenced material came from PBMCs. Receptor source: a man aged 18 to 29 in good health and CMV-seropositive. CDR3s include the opening cysteine and the closing phenylalanine or tryptophan. The D gene is left open where the match is weak. Not all rows give a size; the values are once, few, many and, for expanded clones, a class.

cdr3_length	j_call	d_call	clone_size	v_call	cdr3_nt	cdr3_aa
16	TRBJ2-1	TRBD2	NA	TRBV13	TGTGCCAGCAGCTTAAGACTAGCGGGAGACGGCGATGAGCAGTTCTTC	CASSLRLAGDGDEQFF
17	TRBJ1-1	NA	many	TRBV7-9	TGTGCCAGCAGCATCCGGACAGTTCAATACATGAACACTGAAGCTTTCTTT	CASSIRTVQYMNTEAFF
15	TRBJ2-7	NA	NA	TRBV5-4	TGTGCCAGCAGCTTGGTAGGACAGAGTGCGGTCGGGCAGTACTTC	CASSLVGQSAVGQYF
14	TRBJ1-4	NA	NA	TRBV5-4	TGTGCCAGCAGCTTATATTCAACTAATGAAAAACTGTTTTTT	CASSLYSTNEKLFF
15	TRBJ2-1	TRBD2	NA	TRBV11-2	TGTGCCAGCAGCTTAGGAGCGGGAACGTACAATGAGCAGTTCTTC	CASSLGAGTYNEQFF
13	TRBJ1-2	NA	NA	TRBV6-5	TGTGCCAGCAGCTTCGCAGGGCCCTATGGCTACACCTTC	CASSFAGPYGYTF
12	TRBJ2-3	NA	NA	TRBV29-1	TGCAGCGTTGTCCTGATAGCCGAAAGGCAGTATTTT	CSVVLIAERQYF
18	TRBJ1-3	TRBD1	once	TRBV2	TGTGCCAGCAGAGTCGATCCGGGACAGGTTCTCTCTGGAAACACCATATATTTT	CASRVDPGQVLSGNTIYF
11	TRBJ1-1	NA	NA	TRBV25-1	TGTGCCAGCAGTGACAGCACTGAAGCTTTCTTT	CASSDSTEAFF
14	TRBJ1-1	TRBD1	NA	TRBV2	TGTGCCAGCCTACCGGGACAGGGAGGGTATCGAGCTTTCTTT	CASLPGQGGYRAFF
14	TRBJ1-5	TRBD1	NA	TRBV6-6	TGTGCCAGCAGCTGGGGACAGGCCAATCAGCCCCAGCATTTT	CASSWGQANQPQHF
14	TRBJ2-1	TRBD1	NA	TRBV6-4	TGTGCCAGCAAAGGGGGCCGCCGGAGAAATGAGCAGTTCTTC	CASKGGRRRNEQFF
13	TRBJ2-7	NA	NA	TRBV29-1	TGCAGAACCTTACCCCAAGAGGACTACGAGCAGTACTTC	CRTLPQEDYEQYF
14	TRBJ1-6	NA	NA	TRBV27	TGTGCCAGCAGTTTACGACGGGTGATTGGACCCCTCCACTTT	CASSLRRVIGPLHF
16	TRBJ2-5	NA	NA	TRBV7-8	TGTGCCAGCAGCTTAGCGACTTTGGGGGGTGGGAAGACCCAGTACTTC	CASSLATLGGGKTQYF
13	TRBJ2-1	NA	NA	TRBV30	TGTGCCTGGAGTGTAGGTAGTGACACTCAGCAGTTCTTC	CAWSVGSDTQQFF
15	TRBJ1-4	TRBD1	NA	TRBV19	TGTGCCAGTAGTACGATAGACAGGGGGACTGCAAAACTGTTTTTT	CASSTIDRGTAKLFF